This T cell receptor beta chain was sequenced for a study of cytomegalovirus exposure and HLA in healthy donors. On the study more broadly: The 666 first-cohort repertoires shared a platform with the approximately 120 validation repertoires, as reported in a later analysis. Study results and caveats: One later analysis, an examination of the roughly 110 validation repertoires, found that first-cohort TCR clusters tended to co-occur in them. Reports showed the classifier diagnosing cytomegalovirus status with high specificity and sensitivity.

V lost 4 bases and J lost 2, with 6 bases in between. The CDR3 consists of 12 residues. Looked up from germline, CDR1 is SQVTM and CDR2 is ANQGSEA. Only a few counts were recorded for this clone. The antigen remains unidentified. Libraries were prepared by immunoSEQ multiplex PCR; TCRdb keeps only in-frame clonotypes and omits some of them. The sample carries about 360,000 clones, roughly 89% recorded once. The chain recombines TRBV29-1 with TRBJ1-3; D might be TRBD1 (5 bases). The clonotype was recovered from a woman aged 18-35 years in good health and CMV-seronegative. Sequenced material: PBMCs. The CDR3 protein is CSVVGAGNTIYF. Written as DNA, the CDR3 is TGCAGCGTTGTAGGGGCTGGAAACACCATATATTTT.